These 30 T cell receptor beta chains were sequenced from one sample in a study of cytomegalovirus exposure and HLA in healthy donors. The study ran its PCR with 60 Vbeta and 13 Jbeta primers. Assay used: immunoSEQ multiplex PCR; TCRdb lists only in-frame clones, some missing. The sample includes 100,000 to 150,000 clones, roughly 77% of them seen just once. The sample comprised PBMCs. Receptors were obtained from a woman aged 25 to 45 in good health and CMV-seronegative.

This chain joins TRBV13 and TRBJ2-5, with 8 bases that match TRBD1. The length of the CDR3 is 13 residues. Unmatched junction bases numbered 0, after V lost 1 base and J lost 5 bases. Germline CDR1 and CDR2: PRHDT and FYEKMQ (reference sequence). The CDR3 region is CASSLDRGETQYF. For the CDR3, the DNA is TGTGCCAGCAGCTTAGACAGGGGGGAGACCCAGTACTTC.

This clone occurred a few times. The V and J genes are TRBV5-1 and TRBJ2-7; 7 bases are shared with TRBD1. Germline V gives CDR1 SGHRS, CDR2 YFSETQ. The length of the CDR3 is 14 residues. The junction had 5 bases not matched to a gene; V was cut back by 5 bases and J by 0 bases. CDR3 sequence reads: CASRTGPYSYEQYF. CDR3 DNA sequence: TGCGCCAGCAGGACAGGGCCCTACTCCTACGAGCAGTACTTC.

The V and J genes are TRBV18 and TRBJ1-1; 9 bases fit TRBD1. This CDR3 contains 16 residues. The V and J ends lost 3 bases and 1 base, in that order; junction bases with no gene match: 6. Germline V gene data show CDR1 as KGHSH and CDR2 as LQKENI. The CDR3 coding sequence is TGTGCCAGCTCACCGGCCGGACAGGGGAGGAACACTGAAGCTTTCTTT. Its protein product is CASSPAGQGRNTEAFF.

This clone was recorded only once. This chain connects TRBV6-1 to TRBJ1-1, with 9 bases aligning to TRBD1. V was pared by 2 bases and J by 5 bases, with 9 bases of the junction left unmatched. Germline V gene sequence: CDR1 MNHNS, CDR2 SASEGT. The length of the CDR3 is 16 residues. The CDR3 reads CASSENFGQGRTEAFF. CDR3 coding DNA: TGTGCCAGCAGTGAAAATTTCGGACAGGGGAGGACTGAAGCTTTCTTT.

The V call is TRBV4-1, the J call TRBJ1-2; 7 nucleotides align to TRBD1. The ends lost 4 bases at V and 8 bases at J; junction bases unmatched: 7. Germline loops: CDR1 MGHRA, CDR2 YSYEKL. This CDR3 has 13 amino acids. Here the CDR3 reads CASSPGVGGGYTF. The CDR3 bases are TGCGCCAGCAGCCCAGGGGTAGGGGGCGGCTACACCTTC.

The chain combines TRBV2 with TRBJ2-1, with 11 nucleotides matching TRBD2. The CDR3 spans 14 residues. With 11 bases clipped from V and 3 bases from J, the junction kept 6 bases outside the gene matches. CDR1 is SNHLY and CDR2 is FYNNEI in the germline V gene. The CDR3 reads CARQLAGGYNEQFF. The CDR3 region has the DNA TGTGCCCGACAGCTAGCGGGGGGCTACAATGAGCAGTTCTTC.

The genes are TRBV30 and TRBJ1-5, with a weak D call TRBD1 (5 bases). The CDR3 sequence is 14 residues long. Germline values: CDR1 GTSNPN, CDR2 SVGIG (reference sequence). Between the trimmed V and J ends, which lost 0 bases and 5 bases, there was a span of 11 bases. The CDR3 nucleotides are TGTGCCTGGAGTGTACTCCAGGGCGATCAGCCCCAGCATTTT. Translating gives CAWSVLQGDQPQHF.

The CDR3 is CASSIFRDRPLSNQPQHF. In DNA form, the CDR3 reads TGTGCCAGCAGCATCTTCCGGGACAGACCTCTTAGCAATCAGCCCCAGCATTTT. J is TRBJ1-5 and V is TRBV21-1; TRBD1 is the table's D call and was not checked against the DNA. TRBV21-1 is a pseudogene. The CDR3 runs to 18 residues.

To note about this clone: The junction departs from germline at one end; a sequencing error may be responsible. The rearrangement joins TRBV7-7 to TRBJ2-1, with TRBD2 matching 8 bases. The CDR3 consists of 15 residues. Germline CDR1 is SSHAT and CDR2 is FNYEAQ (reference sequence). This CDR3 reads CASSLELAEYNEQFF. The CDR3 nucleotides are TGTGCTAGCAGCTTAGAACTAGCGGAATACAATGAGCAGTTCTTC.

The chain couples TRBV7-9 to TRBJ1-2; TRBD1 might be the D (6 bases). CDR3 length: 15 amino acids. The germline gives CDR1 SEHNR, CDR2 FQNEAQ (reference sequence). V lost 6 bases to trimming and J lost 0 bases, with 14 bases between them. As DNA, the CDR3 is TGTGCCAGCAGTCCTCGGGGGGCCCCTAACTATGGCTACACCTTC. Protein: CASSPRGAPNYGYTF.

This clone has a handful of counts. The chain links TRBV10-2 to TRBJ2-2, with 9 bases lining up with TRBD2. V lost 8 bases and J lost 4; bases outside the gene matches: 14. The CDR3 is 17 residues long. Germline assignment: CDR1 WSHSY and CDR2 SAAADI. The CDR3 region is CASAWKGGRAGTGELFF. Written as DNA, the CDR3 is TGCGCCAGCGCCTGGAAGGGCGGGAGGGCCGGCACCGGGGAGCTGTTTTTT.

Only a few counts were recorded for this clone. The rearrangement links TRBV7-9 to TRBJ2-7; no firm D call. The CDR3 runs to 14 residues. Germline-derived CDR1 and CDR2 are SEHNR and FQNEAQ (reference sequence). Trimming took 1 base from V and 5 from J, leaving 12 bases between them. The CDR3 region is CASSLVGVAHEQYF. The CDR3 DNA is TGTGCCAGCAGCTTAGTCGGAGTTGCCCACGAGCAGTACTTC.

The chain is built from TRBV11-3 and TRBJ2-7; perhaps TRBD2 as D (5 bases). V lost 2 bases and J 4 bases, leaving 12 bases between the germline ends. This CDR3 region has 14 residues. The germline gives CDR1 SGHNT, CDR2 YENEEA. CDR3 loop: CASSLYTSGYEQYF. CDR3 nucleotide sequence: TGTGCCAGCAGCTTATACACCTCGGGGTACGAGCAGTACTTC. The variable domain in full, with the rest retrieved from reference TRBV11-3 and TRBJ2-7, is EAGVVQSPRYKIIEKKQPVAFWCNPISGHNTLYWYLQNLGQGPELLIRYENEEAVDDSQLPKDRFSAERLKGVDSTLKIQPAELGDSAVYLCASSLYTSGYEQYFGPGTRLTVT.

The chain carries TRBV7-2 and TRBJ2-5; TRBD2 matches at 10 bases. The CDR3 loop spans 14 amino acids. The germline CDR1 and CDR2 sequences are SGHTA and FQGNSA. J gave up 5 bases and V 5 bases, and 5 bases lay outside the gene matches. The CDR3 sequence is CASSPLAGVETQYF. CDR3 nucleotide sequence: TGTGCCAGCAGCCCCCTAGCGGGAGTTGAGACCCAGTACTTC.

The chain uses TRBV6-1 and TRBJ2-1; the D gene is possibly TRBD2 (5 bases). V was trimmed by 2 bases and J by 10 bases, leaving 12 bases between them. Germline values: CDR1 MNHNS, CDR2 SASEGT. The CDR3 is 13 amino acids. The CDR3 here is CASSETRSGEQFF. The CDR3 DNA reads as TGTGCCAGCAGTGAAACCCGGTCGGGGGAGCAGTTCTTC.

This chain uses TRBV13 with TRBJ2-6, with D possibly matching TRBD2 (5 bases). Germline values: CDR1 PRHDT, CDR2 FYEKMQ (reference sequence). The CDR3 is 16 residues long. Trimming shortened V by 1 base and J by 4 bases, and 11 bases separated the two germline ends. The CDR3 is CASSLVRGPGANVLTF. The DNA of the CDR3 is TGTGCCAGCAGCTTAGTGCGAGGGCCCGGGGCCAACGTCCTGACTTTC.

This chain links TRBV27 with TRBJ2-3; weak D call: TRBD1 (6 bases). This CDR3 contains 17 residues. The germline V and J ends were trimmed by 0 bases and 3 bases, with 16 bases remaining between them. In germline, CDR1 is MNHEY, CDR2 SMNVEV (reference sequence). CDR3 residues: CASSLSNLAGATDTQYF. The DNA for the CDR3 is TGTGCCAGCAGTTTATCGAATTTAGCAGGGGCAACAGATACGCAGTATTTT.

This chain links TRBV30 with TRBJ1-2; a possible D gene is TRBD1 (5 bases). Germline lookup yields CDR1 GTSNPN and CDR2 SVGIG (reference sequence). V was shortened by 2 bases and J by 4 bases, with 11 bases between the two germline ends. The CDR3 sequence is 13 residues long. CDR3 residues: CAWSLSRVYGYTF. In DNA form, the CDR3 reads TGTGCCTGGAGTCTTAGCAGGGTCTATGGCTACACCTTC.

V and J are TRBV4-1 and TRBJ1-1; D possibly corresponds to TRBD1 (6 bases). From germline, CDR1 is MGHRA and CDR2 YSYEKL. Trimming left V 6 bases short and J 1 base short, with 15 bases between. The CDR3 consists of 15 residues. The CDR3 region has the DNA TGCGCCAGCAGATACCCAGGACAGAGGAACACTGAAGCTTTCTTT. Protein sequence: CASRYPGQRNTEAFF.

The rearrangement links TRBV18 to TRBJ1-1, with D possibly matching TRBD1 (5 bases). Germline assignment: CDR1 KGHSH and CDR2 LQKENI. Trimming cost V 4 bases and J 7 bases, with 13 bases left between them. The CDR3 is 13 residues long. The CDR3 loop reads CASSLTAGVEAFF. CDR3 bases: TGTGCCAGCTCACTTACCGCGGGGGTTGAAGCTTTCTTT.

V is TRBV7-6 and J is TRBJ2-3, with D possibly being TRBD2 (7 bases). Germline lookup yields CDR1 SGHVS and CDR2 FNYEAQ. The CDR3 length is 17 residues. Trimming cost V 2 bases and J 3 bases, with 18 bases left between them. The CDR3, as DNA: TGTGCCAGCAGCTTACTTGGTGGGGGGGGCAGTACAGATACGCAGTATTTT. It codes for CASSLLGGGGSTDTQYF. Full variable domain (rest looked up from reference TRBV7-6 and TRBJ2-3): GAGVSQSPRYKVTKRGQDVALRCDPISGHVSLYWYRQALGQGPEFLTYFNYEAQQDKSGLPNDRFSAERPEGSISTLTIQRTEQRDSAMYRCASSLLGGGGSTDTQYFGPGTRLTVL.

The rearrangement uses TRBV27 and TRBJ2-1, with 12 positions matching TRBD1. The germline CDR1 and CDR2 sequences are MNHEY and SMNVEV (reference sequence). Trimming took 2 bases from V and 10 from J; bases not matched to a gene: 18. The CDR3 runs to 19 residues. This chain's CDR3 is CASSLRDRGRLGRIHEQFF. The DNA of the CDR3 is TGTGCCAGCAGTTTAAGGGACAGGGGGCGCCTGGGTAGAATACACGAGCAGTTCTTC.

V is TRBV7-3 and J is TRBJ2-1; D is unclear. The germline V and J ends were trimmed by 1 base and 0 bases, with 13 bases remaining between them. This CDR3 comprises 17 residues. Germline V CDR1 and CDR2: SGHTA, FQGTGA. This CDR3 is CASSLSGGPLSYNEQFF. CDR3 DNA sequence: TGTGCCAGCAGCTTAAGCGGCGGTCCCCTCTCCTACAATGAGCAGTTCTTC.

The chain employs TRBV7-3 and TRBJ1-5; no reliable D call. Trimming took off 11 bases at V and 7 bases at J, with 18 bases between the two ends. In germline, CDR1 is SGHTA, CDR2 FQGTGA. The CDR3 is made up of 13 amino acids. CDR3 coding DNA: TGTGCCCGAACTAATGTAGGTGCCCAGCCCCAGCATTTT. Translated, it gives CARTNVGAQPQHF. The full variable domain, rest sourced from reference TRBV7-3 and TRBJ1-5, is GAGVSQTPSNKVTEKGKYVELRCDPISGHTALYWYRQSLGQGPEFLIYFQGTGAADDSGLPNDRFFAVRPEGSVSTLKIQRTERGDSAVYLCARTNVGAQPQHFGDGTRLSIL.

The CDR3 loop reads CASSQFRLSSGANVLTF. The DNA for the CDR3 is TGTGCCAGCAGCCAATTCAGGTTATCCTCTGGGGCCAACGTCCTGACTTTC. This sequence joins TRBV16 and TRBJ2-6; no clear D. With 1 base removed from V and 0 bases from J, the gap between germline ends came to 10 bases. Germline V gives CDR1 KGHSY, CDR2 FQNENV. This CDR3 spans 17 amino acids. Drawing the rest from reference TRBV16 and TRBJ2-6, the complete variable domain is GEEVAQTPKHLVRGEGQKAKLYCAPIKGHSYVFWYQQVLKNEFKFLISFQNENVFDETGMPKERFSAKCLPNSPCSLEIQATKLEDSAVYFCASSQFRLSSGANVLTFGAGSRLTVL.

On this clone: The same CDR3 is also encoded by other DNA sequences in this sample. This chain connects TRBV28 to TRBJ1-1, with D unresolved. The CDR3 runs 12 residues. V shed 6 bases and J shed 5 bases, with 10 bases lying between them. The germline V gene has CDR1 MDHEN and CDR2 SYDVKM. The CDR3 reads CASSLEWTEAFF. CDR3 in DNA: TGTGCCAGCAGCCTTGAGTGGACTGAAGCTTTCTTT.

This chain joins TRBV7-9 and TRBJ2-1, with 9 positions matching TRBD1. Germline V gives CDR1 SEHNR, CDR2 FQNEAQ (reference sequence). The CDR3 is 16 residues long. Germline trimming cut 3 bases from V and 2 bases from J; bases unmatched to any gene: 5. This CDR3 is CASSLTDRGPYNEQFF. The CDR3, as DNA: TGTGCCAGCAGCTTGACGGACAGGGGACCCTACAATGAGCAGTTCTTC.

This chain links TRBV6-5 with TRBJ1-3; maybe TRBD1 (5 bases). Trimming left V 4 bases short and J 0 bases short, with 13 bases between. This CDR3 contains 16 residues. Germline V lookup: CDR1 MNHEY, CDR2 SVGAGI. CDR3 protein: CASSSLRQFSGNTIYF. In DNA form, the CDR3 reads TGTGCCAGCAGTTCCCTCAGACAGTTCTCTGGAAACACCATATATTTT.

J is TRBJ2-7 and V is TRBV5-6; 11 bases match TRBD1. From germline, CDR1 is SGHDT and CDR2 YYEEEE. This CDR3 comprises 16 residues. Trimming removed 2 bases from V and 3 bases from J; junction bases left unmatched: 7. The chain's CDR3 is CASSLNLDRGLYEQYF. CDR3 bases: TGTGCCAGCAGCTTAAACTTGGACAGGGGGCTCTACGAGCAGTACTTC.

This chain uses TRBV19 with TRBJ2-4; 8 bases align to TRBD1. The trim removed 7 bases at V and 1 base at J, leaving 12 bases unmatched. The CDR3 runs to 17 residues. Looked up from germline, CDR1 is LNHDA and CDR2 is SQIVND (reference sequence). In DNA, the CDR3 is TGTGCCAGTACCCCGAGACAGGGGAGCGACGCCAAAAACATTCAGTACTTC. As protein: CASTPRQGSDAKNIQYF.